This passage covers 14 T cell receptor beta chains from one sample sequenced in a study of identifying expanded T cells in peripheral blood. TCRdb keeps only in-frame clones here, not all; method: immunoSEQ multiplex PCR. This table holds 130,000 or so clones, more than 80% found once. Sequences were obtained from blood. All receptors come from a person aged 18 to 70 in good health.

This chain uses TRBV5-1 with TRBJ2-4; either TRBD1 or TRBD2 may supply D (5 bases each). There are 12 residues in the CDR3. In germline, CDR1 is SGHRS, CDR2 YFSETQ. V dropped 3 bases and J dropped 7 bases, with 8 bases sitting between them. The CDR3: CASSSRENIQYF. The CDR3 DNA reads as TGCGCCAGCAGCTCCAGGGAGAACATTCAGTACTTC.

This chain links TRBV11-2 with TRBJ1-1; unclear D gene. Trimming removed 6 bases from V and 11 bases from J, with 16 bases in between. The CDR3 loop spans 12 amino acids. Germline V gives CDR1 SGHAT, CDR2 FQNNGV. CDR3 sequence reads: CASSPSAVSAFF. DNA for the CDR3: TGTGCCAGCAGTCCAAGCGCGGTCTCCGCTTTCTTT.

The genes are TRBV11-3 and TRBJ2-1; TRBD2 matches 11 bases. The germline V gene has CDR1 SGHNT and CDR2 YENEEA. The CDR3 has 14 residues. J lost 6 bases, V lost 6 bases, and 4 bases had no gene match. CDR3 loop: CASRRTSGGNEQFF. Written as DNA, the CDR3 is TGTGCCAGCAGACGCACTAGCGGGGGCAATGAGCAGTTCTTC.

J is TRBJ2-6 and V is TRBV19; D may be TRBD1 or TRBD2 (5 bases each). The CDR3 runs 15 residues. Between the trimmed V and J ends, which lost 3 bases and 2 bases, there was a span of 8 bases. Germline V CDR1 and CDR2: LNHDA, SQIVND (reference sequence). CDR3: CASSIWDPGANVLTF. The CDR3 DNA is TGTGCCAGTAGTATCTGGGACCCTGGGGCCAACGTCCTGACTTTC.

The V and J genes are TRBV6-1 and TRBJ2-7; D gene unclear. Trimming pared 3 bases from V and 2 bases from J, leaving 14 bases between. The CDR3 totals 15 residues. Germline V CDR1 and CDR2: MNHNS, SASEGT. CDR3 amino acids: CASSDLGWGTYEQYF. The CDR3 DNA is TGTGCCAGCAGTGATCTAGGGTGGGGTACCTACGAGCAGTACTTC.

V usage is TRBV18 and J usage is TRBJ2-2; possibly TRBD1 for D (5 bases). This CDR3 spans 14 amino acids. Germline V CDR1 and CDR2: KGHSH, LQKENI. Trimming pared 10 bases from V and 6 bases from J, leaving 18 bases between. CDR3 in DNA: TGTGCCACCTACACCAGGGATAAGTCCGGGGAGCTGTTTTTT. Translated, it gives CATYTRDKSGELFF.

The chain has TRBV28 and TRBJ1-6; D is possibly TRBD1 (6 bases). CDR3 length: 19 residues. Germline CDR1 MDHEN, CDR2 SYDVKM. Between the trimmed V and J ends, which lost 3 bases and 6 bases, there was a span of 24 bases. In DNA, the CDR3 is TGTGCCAGCAGTTTCGGCGTAAGACATGTGGGACACCGTAATTCACCCCTCCACTTT. Encoded protein: CASSFGVRHVGHRNSPLHF.

This clone turned up a few times. The chain links TRBV19 to TRBJ2-1, with a tentative D call TRBD2 (5 bases). The CDR3 spans 17 residues. V was shortened by 3 bases and J by 0 bases, with 15 bases between the two germline ends. The germline CDR1 and CDR2 sequences are LNHDA and SQIVND (reference sequence). The CDR3 region is CASSILPNRDSYNEQFF. The CDR3 coding sequence is TGTGCCAGTAGTATCCTCCCAAACCGGGACTCCTACAATGAGCAGTTCTTC.

The chain links TRBV30 to TRBJ2-1; D assignment may be TRBD1 or TRBD2 (5 bases each). This CDR3 spans 15 amino acids. From germline, CDR1 is GTSNPN and CDR2 SVGIG (reference sequence). Trimming shortened V by 6 bases and J by 3 bases, and 18 bases separated the two germline ends. CDR3 protein: CACPERGALYNEQFF. The CDR3 DNA follows: TGTGCCTGCCCAGAGAGAGGGGCCCTCTACAATGAGCAGTTCTTC.

This chain joins TRBV9 and TRBJ1-2; the D is unclear. The V gene's germline CDR1 is SGDLS and CDR2 YYNGEE. The CDR3 extends over 13 amino acids. V gave up 0 bases and J gave up 3 bases, with 6 bases separating them. The CDR3 protein is CASSVAAYYGYTF. The CDR3 nucleotides are TGTGCCAGCAGCGTAGCTGCCTACTATGGCTACACCTTC.

The chain joins TRBV5-5 to TRBJ1-3, with a tentative D call TRBD1 (6 bases). The CDR3 spans 16 residues. Germline V gene sequence: CDR1 SGHKS, CDR2 YYEKEE (reference sequence). V was pared by 4 bases and J by 0 bases, with 14 bases between. CDR3 region: CASSEGGPNSGNTIYF. As DNA, the CDR3 is TGTGCCAGCAGCGAGGGGGGGCCAAACTCTGGAAACACCATATATTTT.

This clone was counted between two and nine times. V is TRBV18 and J is TRBJ1-2; D may be TRBD1 (6 bases). The CDR3 is made up of 14 amino acids. The V gene lost 3 bases and the J gene lost 5 bases, with 13 bases spanning the gap. CDR1 KGHSH and CDR2 LQKENI come from the germline V gene. CDR3 amino acids: CASSPAGQHYGYTF. DNA of the CDR3: TGTGCCAGCTCACCGGCCGGACAGCATTATGGCTACACCTTC.

Only one count was recorded for this clone. The V call is TRBV7-6, the J call TRBJ2-3; D is unresolved. V was trimmed by 5 bases and J by 2 bases, leaving 14 bases between them. Germline lookup yields CDR1 SGHVS and CDR2 FNYEAQ. The CDR3 is 15 residues long. CDR3 sequence reads: CASSPPGYYTDTQYF. The CDR3 DNA reads TGTGCCAGCAGCCCCCCCGGATACTACACAGATACGCAGTATTTT. Together with reference TRBV7-6 and TRBJ2-3, the CDR3 gives the full variable domain: GAGVSQSPRYKVTKRGQDVALRCDPISGHVSLYWYRQALGQGPEFLTYFNYEAQQDKSGLPNDRFSAERPEGSISTLTIQRTEQRDSAMYRCASSPPGYYTDTQYFGPGTRLTVL.

This chain links TRBV28 with TRBJ1-2; D not certain. The germline V gene has CDR1 MDHEN and CDR2 SYDVKM. V was trimmed by 6 bases and J by 5 bases, leaving 16 bases between them. The CDR3 loop spans 14 amino acids. CDR3 amino acids: CASSSRGHFYGYTF. CDR3 nucleotide sequence: TGTGCCAGCAGCAGCAGAGGTCATTTTTATGGCTACACCTTC.